One and the same sample provided the 10 T cell receptor beta chains below, sequenced in a study of cytomegalovirus exposure and HLA in healthy donors. Data came from immunoSEQ multiplex PCR; TCRdb stores just in-frame clones and leaves some out. The sample contains 150,000 to 200,000 clones, roughly 84% of which appear only once. Sample: PBMCs. Every receptor here comes from a man aged 25-40 years in good health and CMV-seropositive.

The table lists this clone with a count of one. The chain links TRBV7-2 to TRBJ2-7; no clear D gene. CDR3 length: 14 residues. Germline V CDR1 and CDR2: SGHTA, FQGNSA. The V gene lost 3 bases and the J gene lost 3 bases, with 12 bases spanning the gap. The CDR3 DNA sequence: TGTGCCAGCAGCTTTATAACTTCGGGCTACGAGCAGTACTTC. Translated: CASSFITSGYEQYF.

The chain has TRBV27 and TRBJ2-2, with 9 bases that match TRBD1. This CDR3 is built from 16 residues. After removal of 4 bases from V and 4 bases from J, the junction contained 7 bases not matched to a gene. Germline V gives CDR1 MNHEY, CDR2 SMNVEV (reference sequence). The CDR3 DNA reads TGTGCCAGCAGTTCCTCCGGGACAGGGAGCACCGGGGAGCTGTTTTTT. Its protein is CASSSSGTGSTGELFF.

The chain combines TRBV18 with TRBJ2-1, with 9 positions matching TRBD2. CDR3 length: 16 residues. CDR1 and CDR2 from the germline V gene are KGHSH and LQKENI. V lost 9 bases to trimming and J lost 7 bases; unmatched junction nucleotides: 16. Here the CDR3 DNA reads TGTGCCAGTACGTTGAGCGGGAGGTCCCCCTTAAATGAGCAGTTCTTC. Translated: CASTLSGRSPLNEQFF.

Only one count was recorded for this clone. This chain uses TRBV6-5 with TRBJ2-1, with D tentatively TRBD1 (6 bases). Looked up from germline, CDR1 is MNHEY and CDR2 is SVGAGI. The CDR3 runs 15 residues. Trimming took off 5 bases at V and 1 base at J, with 12 bases between the two ends. The chain's CDR3 is CASSPRTVSYNEQFF. CDR3 nucleotides: TGTGCCAGCAGTCCTCGGACAGTATCCTACAATGAGCAGTTCTTC.

CDR3 sequence reads: CATSSTRYGVSYNEQFF. CDR3 in DNA: TGTGCCACCAGCAGCACAAGGTACGGGGTGAGCTACAATGAGCAGTTCTTC. J is TRBJ2-1 and V is TRBV15; perhaps TRBD2 as D (5 bases). This CDR3 is 17 amino acids long. V lost 3 bases to trimming and J lost 3 bases, with 18 bases between them. From germline, CDR1 is LNHNV and CDR2 YYDKDF (reference sequence).

The chain employs TRBV10-1 and TRBJ2-1; 7 bases are a match to TRBD2. Germline V CDR1 and CDR2: WNHNN, SYGVQD (reference sequence). After removal of 0 bases from V and 4 bases from J, the junction contained 3 bases not matched to a gene. CDR3 length: 15 amino acids. The CDR3 DNA sequence: TGCGCCAGCAGTGAGTCTAGCGGGCTGTACAATGAGCAGTTCTTC. Residues: CASSESSGLYNEQFF.

The V call is TRBV5-1, the J call TRBJ2-7; D remains unclear. This CDR3 is 15 amino acids long. V lost 0 bases to trimming and J lost 3 bases, with 13 bases between them. CDR1 and CDR2 (germline): SGHRS, YFSETQ. The CDR3 loop reads CASSLDREPHYEQYF. CDR3 nucleotide sequence: TGCGCCAGCAGCTTGGACAGAGAACCCCACTACGAGCAGTACTTC.

Here the CDR3 DNA reads TGTGCCTGGAGTATTCGCCGGGACCCTCGCGGGGGCTATGGCTACACCTTC. It specifies CAWSIRRDPRGGYGYTF. The rearrangement uses TRBV30 and TRBJ1-2, with D perhaps TRBD1 (5 bases). This CDR3 has 17 amino acids. Trimming took 2 bases from V and 4 from J, leaving 23 bases between them. Germline CDR1 reads GTSNPN; CDR2 reads SVGIG (reference sequence).

The chain joins TRBV6-5 to TRBJ1-2, with D possibly TRBD1 on 6 matching bases. Trimming removed 8 bases from V and 1 base from J, with 17 bases in between. The CDR3 is 15 residues long. The V gene's germline CDR1 is MNHEY and CDR2 SVGAGI. CDR3 coding DNA: TGTGCCAGCCCGACGGAGGACAGCAATAACTATGGCTACACCTTC. Amino acid sequence: CASPTEDSNNYGYTF.

The rearrangement uses TRBV11-2 and TRBJ2-2; no clear D. Germline V gene lookup returns CDR1 SGHAT and CDR2 FQNNGV. CDR3 length equals 14 residues. V was clipped by 5 bases and J by 1 base, with 8 bases between them. The CDR3 spells CASSLIRNTGELFF. Here the CDR3 DNA reads TGTGCCAGCAGCCTCATTAGGAACACCGGGGAGCTGTTTTTT.